Listed below are T cell receptor beta chains from one sample, sequenced in a study of T cell responses to AZD1222 COVID-19 vaccine. Produced via immunoSEQ multiplex PCR; TCRdb's table is partial and in-frame only. The data contain tens of thousands of clones, approximately 88% of them singletons. The sample here was peripheral blood, taken on day 0 of MenACWY control vaccination. The receptors come from an adult in good health. The CDR3 runs from the conserved cysteine through the conserved F or W. Fields, in order: D gene, V gene, J gene, clone size, CDR3 DNA, CDR3 protein. A D gene is named only where the DNA matches it firmly. Clone size, where shown, is once, few, many, or a class for clones that have expanded.

>-|TRBV5-4|TRBJ2-3|few
TGTGCCAGCAGCTTCTTGTTCGGGGACACAGATACGCAGTATTTT
CASSFLFGDTDTQYF
>TRBD1|TRBV28|TRBJ1-3|-
TGTGCCAGCAGTTTATACGGGACAGGGAACGGAAACACCATATATTTT
CASSLYGTGNGNTIYF
>-|TRBV28|TRBJ1-5|-
TGTGCCAGCGGTCGGGGCTTTGGTCAGCCCCAGCATTTT
CASGRGFGQPQHF
>-|TRBV28|TRBJ1-2|-
TGTGCCAGCACCCAGTCAGGGAGAGGCTACACCTTC
CASTQSGRGYTF
>-|TRBV5-4|TRBJ2-4|-
TGTGCCAGCAGCGGGGAGGTGGCCAAAAACATTCAGTACTTC
CASSGEVAKNIQYF
>-|TRBV18|TRBJ2-2|-
TGTGCCAGCTCACCATACACCGGGGAGCTGTTTTTT
CASSPYTGELFF
>-|TRBV19|TRBJ2-5|-
TGTGCCAGTAGTATCCCCGGGATCGTGGAGACCCAGTACTTC
CASSIPGIVETQYF
>-|TRBV5-4|TRBJ2-7|-
TGTGCCAGCAGCCGAGGGGGGCAGGGTCGATTCGAGCAGTACTTC
CASSRGGQGRFEQYF
>TRBD1|TRBV15|TRBJ1-1|once
TGTGCCACCAGCACTACGAGGACAGGGCTCACTGAAGCTTTCTTT
CATSTTRTGLTEAFF
>-|TRBV4-3|TRBJ1-5|-
TGCGCCAGCAGCCAAGGTTCCCTAAATAGCAATCAGCCCCAGCATTTT
CASSQGSLNSNQPQHF
>-|TRBV7-3|TRBJ2-5|-
TGTGCCAGCAGCTTAAAGGGGCAAACCCAAGAGACCCAGTACTTC
CASSLKGQTQETQYF
>-|TRBV7-9|TRBJ1-2|-
TGTGCCAGCACCATCGGGTTGGGGAACTATGGCTACACCTTC
CASTIGLGNYGYTF
>TRBD1|TRBV12-3/TRBV12-4|TRBJ2-1|-
TGTGCCAGCAGTCTGACAGGGGGTAGTGAGCAGTTCTTC
CASSLTGGSEQFF
>-|TRBV19|TRBJ2-3|-
TGTGCCAGTAGTGTGGGGCCAGATACGCAGTATTTT
CASSVGPDTQYF
>-|TRBV4-2|TRBJ1-5|-
TGTGCCAGCAGCTGGGGATTGGAGGGCAATCAGCCCCAGCATTTT
CASSWGLEGNQPQHF
>-|TRBV5-4|TRBJ2-5|-
TGTGCCAGCAGCCTGTTGTACGCCGGGCGTGGGTCCGAGACCCAGTACTTC
CASSLLYAGRGSETQYF
>-|TRBV7-9|TRBJ2-3|-
TGTGCCAGCAGCCAGACCACGGATACGCAGTATTTT
CASSQTTDTQYF
>-|TRBV9|TRBJ2-7|-
TGTGCCAGCAGCGTAGCTGGCAGGGTGGATGGCGAGCAGTACTTC
CASSVAGRVDGEQYF
>-|TRBV29-1|TRBJ1-2|-
TGCAGCGGGGTGGTGGGGGCGTCTTTCCCTCATGGCTACACCTTC
CSGVVGASFPHGYTF
>-|TRBV30|TRBJ2-7|-
TGTGCCTGGGGGACCCGCTACGAGCAGTACTTC
CAWGTRYEQYF
>TRBD1|TRBV24-1|TRBJ2-1|medium-sized
TGTGCCACCAGCTGGACAGGGCATAGCAATGAGCAGTTCTTC
CATSWTGHSNEQFF
>-|TRBV5-1|TRBJ2-1|-
TGCGCCAGCAGCTTGGAGTACTTCTCCTACAATGAGCAGTTCTTC
CASSLEYFSYNEQFF
>-|TRBV6-6|TRBJ1-2|-
TGTGCCAGTACGCTCAACTATGGCTACACCTTC
CASTLNYGYTF
>-|TRBV24-1|TRBJ2-3|-
TGTGCCACCAGTGCCATCGGGACCCAAAGGACAGATACGCAGTATTTT
CATSAIGTQRTDTQYF
>TRBD1|TRBV2|TRBJ1-4|-
TGTGCCAGCAGTCCACGGACAGGGAAACAACTAAATGAAAAACTGTTTTTT
CASSPRTGKQLNEKLFF
>-|TRBV2|TRBJ1-2|-
TGTGCCAGCAGTGAACAGACAAAAAACTATGGCTACACCTTC
CASSEQTKNYGYTF
>-|TRBV5-1|TRBJ2-5|few
TGCGCCAGCAGCGGAAAAGAGACCCAGTACTTC
CASSGKETQYF
>-|TRBV5-1|TRBJ1-4|-
TGCGCCAGCAGCTTGGATAGGCAGGGTTACGAAAAACTGTTTTTT
CASSLDRQGYEKLFF
>-|TRBV2|TRBJ1-1|-
TGTGCCAGCAACTCCCCCCCTATCCAGGCTTTCTTT
CASNSPPIQAFF
>TRBD1|TRBV18|TRBJ1-3|-
TGTGCCAGCTCACTTAACGACAGGGTCTCTGGAAACACCATATATTTT
CASSLNDRVSGNTIYF
>-|TRBV7-9|TRBJ2-5|-
TGTGCCAGTATACTAGGGAGTGGCGGGGAGACCCAGTACTTC
CASILGSGGETQYF
>TRBD1|TRBV5-8|TRBJ1-2|-
TGTGCCAGCACCTGGGGAGGGGGCAGCTATGGCTACACCTTC
CASTWGGGSYGYTF
>-|TRBV28|TRBJ1-5|-
TGTGCCAGCCGAGGAGGATTCGGGGGCAATCAGCCCCAGCATTTT
CASRGGFGGNQPQHF
>TRBD2|TRBV3-1/TRBV3-2|TRBJ2-1|-
TGTGCCAGCAGCGTGAGACTAGCGGGAGAAGGTGTTCAGTTCTTC
CASSVRLAGEGVQFF
>-|TRBV10-3|TRBJ2-7|-
TGTGCCATCAGTTCCCAGGGGGGACCCTACGAGCAGTACTTC
CAISSQGGPYEQYF
>TRBD1|TRBV6-2/TRBV6-3|TRBJ1-6|-
TGTGCCAGCAGTTACTCGTCTAGGGGGCAAAATTCACCCCTCCACTTT
CASSYSSRGQNSPLHF
>-|TRBV7-9|TRBJ2-2|-
TGTGCCAGCAGCGACCACAGCAACACCGGGGAGCTGTTTTTT
CASSDHSNTGELFF
>TRBD1|TRBV11-1|TRBJ1-6|-
TGTGCCAGCAGTCTGGGACAGGGTATGCATTCACCCCTCCACTTT
CASSLGQGMHSPLHF
>-|TRBV7-6|TRBJ1-6|-
TGTGCCAGCAGCTTAGAATCGGGAGACAATTCACCCCTCCACTTT
CASSLESGDNSPLHF
>TRBD1|TRBV6-5|TRBJ2-7|-
TGTGGTGTCGGGGACAGGGCTTCCTACGAGCAGTACTTC
CGVGDRASYEQYF
>-|TRBV30|TRBJ1-2|-
TGTGCCTGGAGTGTACTGGTTTCGGGCTCTGGCTACACCTTC
CAWSVLVSGSGYTF
>TRBD2|TRBV29-1|TRBJ2-3|-
TGCAGCGTTGAGTTAGGGGACTACACGCAGTATTTT
CSVELGDYTQYF
>-|TRBV28|TRBJ2-7|-
TGTGCCAGCAGGCCTTTTGGGGGGAACTACGAGCAGTACTTC
CASRPFGGNYEQYF
>-|TRBV27|TRBJ2-5|-
TGTGCCAGCAGCCTTACTAGCACCGATGAGACCCAGTACTTC
CASSLTSTDETQYF
>TRBD2|TRBV19|TRBJ2-5|-
TGTGCCAGTAGTATAGGGCGGGGGAAGTGGGAGACCCAGTACTTC
CASSIGRGKWETQYF
>-|TRBV28|TRBJ1-1|-
TGTGCCAGCAAGGGGATGAACACTGAAGCTTTCTTT
CASKGMNTEAFF
>TRBD1|TRBV30|TRBJ1-2|-
TGTGCCTGGAGTCGGGGACAGTCAGATGGCTACACCTTC
CAWSRGQSDGYTF
>-|TRBV30|TRBJ2-3|-
TGTGCCTGGACACTTTCTAGCACAGATACGCAGTATTTT
CAWTLSSTDTQYF
>-|TRBV18|TRBJ2-2|-
TGTGCCAGCTCACCCTCAGGCGTCACCGGGGAGCTGTTTTTT
CASSPSGVTGELFF
>TRBD1|TRBV28|TRBJ2-3|-
TGTGCCAGCAGTTTATGGGACAGGGTGGATACGCAGTATTTT
CASSLWDRVDTQYF
>-|TRBV11-3|TRBJ2-5|-
TGTGCCAGCAGCTTAGGGACCCAAACCTCAGCGCAAGAGACCCAGTACTTC
CASSLGTQTSAQETQYF
>-|TRBV6-2/TRBV6-3|TRBJ2-5|-
TGTGCCAGCAGCGTTCCTTTAGCGTACCAAGAGACCCAGTACTTC
CASSVPLAYQETQYF
>-|TRBV4-3|TRBJ1-1|-
TGCGCCAGCAGCCAAAGGGGTACTGAAGCTTTCTTT
CASSQRGTEAFF
>TRBD1|TRBV4-1|TRBJ1-2|-
TGCGCCAGCAGCCAAGTCGACAGGGGGGCGGGCTATGGCTACACCTTC
CASSQVDRGAGYGYTF
>-|TRBV28|TRBJ1-2|-
TGTGGACACCAGGGCAGAGGTGGCTATGGCTACACCTTC
CGHQGRGGYGYTF
>TRBD2|TRBV30|TRBJ2-5|-
TGTGCCTGGAGTCGGGGACTAGCGGGAGCAGAGACCCAGTACTTC
CAWSRGLAGAETQYF
>TRBD1|TRBV30|TRBJ2-2|-
TGTGCATCGGGACAGTTCACCGGGGAGCTGTTTTTT
CASGQFTGELFF